This T cell receptor (beta chain) was documented in a study of T cells after yellow fever vaccination. The wider study: Fractions containing few cells were prepared with SMART-Seq v4 Ultra Low Input.

With respect to this clonotype: The antigen is unknown.

TCRdb re-called the 5' RACE reads through MiXCR, storing one row per CDR3 protein. The sample has about 350,000 distinct CDR3 sequences; 4.1% are singletons. Study-wide results and caveats: Peak timing came faster in the weaker secondary response, day 5 versus 15. Although most clonotypes did not, a small share appeared in both CD4 and CD8 compartments.

The sequence came from a man between 18 and 29 years old who received the YFV17D yellow fever vaccine. The sequences come from PBMCs, collected 5 days after the yellow fever booster vaccination.

This CDR3 reads CASSPGGAGAYNEQFF. The CDR3 DNA reads as TGTGCCAGCAGCCCCGGGGGAGCGGGGGCCTACAATGAGCAGTTCTTC. The chain uses TRBV7-6 and TRBJ2-1; 8 nucleotides line up with TRBD2. The length of the CDR3 is 16 residues. CDR1 is SGHVS and CDR2 is FNYEAQ in the germline V gene. V shed 5 bases and J 2 bases; nucleotides not matched to a gene: 8.